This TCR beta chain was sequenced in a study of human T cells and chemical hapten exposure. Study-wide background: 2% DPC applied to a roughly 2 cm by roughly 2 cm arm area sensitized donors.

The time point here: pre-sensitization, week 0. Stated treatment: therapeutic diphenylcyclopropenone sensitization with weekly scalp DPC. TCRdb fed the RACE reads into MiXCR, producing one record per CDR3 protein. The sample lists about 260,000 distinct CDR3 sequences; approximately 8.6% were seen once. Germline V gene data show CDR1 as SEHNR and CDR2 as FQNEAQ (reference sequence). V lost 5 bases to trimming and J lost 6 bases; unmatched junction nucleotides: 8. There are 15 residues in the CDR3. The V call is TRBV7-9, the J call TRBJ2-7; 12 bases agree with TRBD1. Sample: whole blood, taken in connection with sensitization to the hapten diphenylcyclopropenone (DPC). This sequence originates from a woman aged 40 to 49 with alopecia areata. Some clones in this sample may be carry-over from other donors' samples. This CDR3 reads CASSPTGTGGVEQYF. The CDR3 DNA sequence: TGTGCCAGCAGCCCTACCGGGACAGGGGGCGTCGAGCAGTACTTC.